The present T cell receptor beta chain was sequenced within a study of blood T cell repertoires in COVID-19. Looking at the study overall: The United States, Italy and Spain provided the acute and convalescent COVID-19 samples. Sample material is recorded as cDNA or gDNA derived from T cells, B-cell-depleted T cells, or PBMCs.

This clone has only one observation. CDR3 length: 13 residues. The germline V gene encodes CDR1 SGHVS and CDR2 FQNEAQ. The V and J ends lost 2 bases and 4 bases respectively, with 6 bases between them. The table came from immunoSEQ multiplex PCR; TCRdb's copy has only in-frame clones and leaves some out. The table lists about 270,000 clones, roughly 88% of them singletons. This receptor was identified in a woman between 25 and 40 years old who had recovered from COVID-19. V usage is TRBV7-8 and J usage is TRBJ1-5; no reliable D call. Material for sequencing was PBMCs or T cells enriched from blood (not recorded which). CDR3 in DNA: TGTGCCAGCAGCTTACTTGAGAATCAGCCCCAGCATTTT. Its translation is CASSLLENQPQHF.